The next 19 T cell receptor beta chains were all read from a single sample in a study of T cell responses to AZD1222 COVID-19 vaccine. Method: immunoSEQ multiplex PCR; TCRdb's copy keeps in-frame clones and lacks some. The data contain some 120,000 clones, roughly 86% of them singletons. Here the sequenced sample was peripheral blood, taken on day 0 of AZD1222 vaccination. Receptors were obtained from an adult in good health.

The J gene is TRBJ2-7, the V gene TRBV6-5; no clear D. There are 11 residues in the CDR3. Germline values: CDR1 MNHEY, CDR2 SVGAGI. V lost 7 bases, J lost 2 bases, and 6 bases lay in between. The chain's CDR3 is CASMQAYEQYF. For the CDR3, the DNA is TGTGCCAGCATGCAGGCCTACGAGCAGTACTTC.

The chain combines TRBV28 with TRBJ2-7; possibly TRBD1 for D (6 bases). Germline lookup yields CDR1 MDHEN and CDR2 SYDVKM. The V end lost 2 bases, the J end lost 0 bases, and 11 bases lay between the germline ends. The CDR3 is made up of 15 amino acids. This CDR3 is CASSLPDRFSYEQYF. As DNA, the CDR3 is TGTGCCAGCAGTTTACCCGACAGGTTCTCCTACGAGCAGTACTTC.

The CDR3 sequence is CASSLFPGFGSYTF. Here the CDR3 DNA reads TGTGCCAGCAGCTTGTTTCCGGGGTTTGGTAGCTACACCTTC. The chain uses TRBV5-6 and TRBJ1-2, with no clear D. Looked up from germline, CDR1 is SGHDT and CDR2 is YYEEEE. This CDR3 is 14 amino acids long. V lost 1 base to trimming and J lost 9 bases, with 16 bases between them.

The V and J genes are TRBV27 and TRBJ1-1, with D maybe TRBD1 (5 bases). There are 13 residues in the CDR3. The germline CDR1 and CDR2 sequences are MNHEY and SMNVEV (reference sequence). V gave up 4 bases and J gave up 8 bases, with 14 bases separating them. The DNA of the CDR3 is TGTGCCAGCAGTTGGGAGGGAGGGGTGGAAGCTTTCTTT. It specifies CASSWEGGVEAFF.

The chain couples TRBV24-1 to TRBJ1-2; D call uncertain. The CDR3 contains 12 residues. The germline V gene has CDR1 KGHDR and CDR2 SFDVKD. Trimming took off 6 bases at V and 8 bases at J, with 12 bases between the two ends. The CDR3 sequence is CATSTDWSGYTF. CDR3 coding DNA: TGTGCCACCAGTACCGACTGGTCCGGCTACACCTTC.

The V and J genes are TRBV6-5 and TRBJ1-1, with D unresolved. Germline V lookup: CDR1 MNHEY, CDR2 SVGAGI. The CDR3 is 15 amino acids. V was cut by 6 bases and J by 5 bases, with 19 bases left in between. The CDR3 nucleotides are TGTGCCAGCAGCGCGGTTGCGGCGATTCGAACTGAAGCTTTCTTT. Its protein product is CASSAVAAIRTEAFF.

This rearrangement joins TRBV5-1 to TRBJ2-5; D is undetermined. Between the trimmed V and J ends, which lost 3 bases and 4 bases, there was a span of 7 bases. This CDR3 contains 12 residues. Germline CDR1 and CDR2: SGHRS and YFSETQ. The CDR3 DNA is TGCGCCAGCAGCTCTAACCGAGAGACCCAGTACTTC. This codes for CASSSNRETQYF.

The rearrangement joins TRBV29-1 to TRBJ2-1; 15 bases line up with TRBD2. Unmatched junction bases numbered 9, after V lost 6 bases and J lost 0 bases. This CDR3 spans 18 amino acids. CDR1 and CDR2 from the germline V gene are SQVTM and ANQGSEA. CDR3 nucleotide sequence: TGCAGCGTGGTAGGACTAGCGGGGGGGACAAGCTCCTACAATGAGCAGTTCTTC. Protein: CSVVGLAGGTSSYNEQFF.

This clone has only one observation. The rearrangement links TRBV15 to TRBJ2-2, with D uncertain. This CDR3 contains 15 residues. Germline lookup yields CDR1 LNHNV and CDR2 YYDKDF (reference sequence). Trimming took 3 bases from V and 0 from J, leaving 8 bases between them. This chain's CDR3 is CATSSKITNTGELFF. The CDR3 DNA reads TGTGCCACCAGCAGTAAGATAACGAACACCGGGGAGCTGTTTTTT.

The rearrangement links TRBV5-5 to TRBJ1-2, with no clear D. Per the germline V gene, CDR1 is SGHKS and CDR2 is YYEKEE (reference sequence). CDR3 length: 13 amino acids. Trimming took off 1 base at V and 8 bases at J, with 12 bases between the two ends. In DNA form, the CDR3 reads TGTGCCAGCAGCTTGTTGCCCCCTGAGGGCTACACCTTC. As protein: CASSLLPPEGYTF.

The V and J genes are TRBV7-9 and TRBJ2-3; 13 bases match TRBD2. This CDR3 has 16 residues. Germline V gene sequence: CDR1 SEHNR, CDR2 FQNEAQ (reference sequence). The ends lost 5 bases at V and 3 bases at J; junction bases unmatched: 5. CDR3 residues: CASSTTSGGATDTQYF. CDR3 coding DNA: TGTGCCAGCAGCACCACTAGCGGGGGGGCAACAGATACGCAGTATTTT.

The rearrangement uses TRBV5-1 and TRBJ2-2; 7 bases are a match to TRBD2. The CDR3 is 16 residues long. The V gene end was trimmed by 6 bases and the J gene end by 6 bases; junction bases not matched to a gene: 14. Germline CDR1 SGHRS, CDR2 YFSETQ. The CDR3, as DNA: TGCGCCAGCAAACCTGCGGGGGACTTAAACGCCGGGGAGCTGTTTTTT. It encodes CASKPAGDLNAGELFF.

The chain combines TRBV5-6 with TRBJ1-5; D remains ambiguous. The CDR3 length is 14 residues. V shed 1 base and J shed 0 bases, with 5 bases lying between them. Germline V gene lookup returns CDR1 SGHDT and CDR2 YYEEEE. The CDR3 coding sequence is TGTGCCAGCAGCTTGCAGGTTAGCAATCAGCCCCAGCATTTT. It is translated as CASSLQVSNQPQHF.

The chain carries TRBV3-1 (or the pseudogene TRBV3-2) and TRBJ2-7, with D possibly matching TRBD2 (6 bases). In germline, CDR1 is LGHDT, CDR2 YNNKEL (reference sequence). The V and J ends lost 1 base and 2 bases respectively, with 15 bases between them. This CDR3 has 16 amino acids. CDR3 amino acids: CASSQVAGLSPYEQYF. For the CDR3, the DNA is TGTGCCAGCAGCCAAGTTGCAGGACTAAGTCCCTACGAGCAGTACTTC.

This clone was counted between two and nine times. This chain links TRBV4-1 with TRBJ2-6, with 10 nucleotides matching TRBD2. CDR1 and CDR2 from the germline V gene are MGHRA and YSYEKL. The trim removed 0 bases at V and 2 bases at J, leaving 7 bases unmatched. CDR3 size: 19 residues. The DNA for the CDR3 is TGCGCCAGCAGCCAAGATAAGGCTAGCGGGAGCCCTGGGGCCAACGTCCTGACTTTC. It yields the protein CASSQDKASGSPGANVLTF.

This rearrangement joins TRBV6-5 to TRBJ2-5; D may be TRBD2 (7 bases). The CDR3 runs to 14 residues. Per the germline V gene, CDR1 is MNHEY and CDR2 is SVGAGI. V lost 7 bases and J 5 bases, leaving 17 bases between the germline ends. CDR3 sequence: CASKLGGPQETQYF. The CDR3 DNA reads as TGTGCCAGCAAGTTGGGGGGGCCCCAGGAGACCCAGTACTTC.

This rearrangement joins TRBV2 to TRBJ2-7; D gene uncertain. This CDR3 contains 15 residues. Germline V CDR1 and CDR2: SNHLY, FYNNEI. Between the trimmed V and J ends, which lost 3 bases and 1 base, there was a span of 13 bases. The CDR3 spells CASSDGLASSYEQYF. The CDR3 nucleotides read TGTGCCAGCAGTGACGGGTTGGCATCTTCCTACGAGCAGTACTTC. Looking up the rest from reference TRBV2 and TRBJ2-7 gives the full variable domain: EPEVTQTPSHQVTQMGQEVILRCVPISNHLYFYWYRQILGQKVEFLVSFYNNEISEKSEIFDDQFSVERPDGSNFTLKIRSTKLEDSAMYFCASSDGLASSYEQYFGPGTRLTVT.

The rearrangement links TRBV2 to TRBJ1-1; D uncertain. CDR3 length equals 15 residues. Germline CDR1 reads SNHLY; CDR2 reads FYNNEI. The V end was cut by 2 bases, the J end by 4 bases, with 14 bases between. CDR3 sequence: CASSEQAYGGTEAFF. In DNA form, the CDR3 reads TGTGCCAGCAGTGAACAGGCATACGGCGGCACTGAAGCTTTCTTT.

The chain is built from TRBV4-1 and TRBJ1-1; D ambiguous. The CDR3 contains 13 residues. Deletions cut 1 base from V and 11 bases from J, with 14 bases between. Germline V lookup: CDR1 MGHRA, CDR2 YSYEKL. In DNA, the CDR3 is TGCGCCAGCAGCCAAGGGTCAGGACTGAAGGCTTTCTTT. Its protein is CASSQGSGLKAFF.